These 3 T cell receptor beta chains were sequenced from one sample in a study of cytomegalovirus exposure and HLA in healthy donors. PCR used 60 Vbeta primers and 13 Jbeta primers. Method: immunoSEQ multiplex PCR; TCRdb's copy keeps in-frame clones and lacks some. This specimen shows 150,000 to 200,000 clones; the ten leading clones hold roughly 0.83%. The specimen was PBMCs. The receptors derive from a woman younger than 30 in good health and CMV-seropositive.

V is TRBV30 and J is TRBJ2-2, with TRBD1 matching 8 bases. The CDR3 contains 16 residues. Germline CDR1 and CDR2: GTSNPN and SVGIG (reference sequence). V lost 4 bases, J lost 5 bases, and 12 bases stayed unmatched. Here the CDR3 DNA reads TGTGCCTGGACGGCCGCCGGGACAGGAATAACCGGGGAGCTGTTTTTT. Protein product: CAWTAAGTGITGELFF.

This chain links TRBV2 with TRBJ1-1; 9 bases agree with TRBD1. With V trimmed by 5 bases and J by 5 bases, 6 bases remained unmatched. The germline gives CDR1 SNHLY, CDR2 FYNNEI. This CDR3 comprises 14 residues. CDR3 sequence: CASSPGQGRTEAFF. The CDR3 nucleotides are TGTGCCAGCAGTCCCGGACAGGGGAGAACTGAAGCTTTCTTT.

Comment on this clone: The same CDR3 also results from other DNA sequences found in this sample. The chain has TRBV7-2 and TRBJ2-2; no clear D gene. Trimming took 2 bases from V and 8 from J, leaving 9 bases between them. CDR1 and CDR2 (germline): SGHTA, FQGNSA. The CDR3 consists of 13 residues. The DNA of the CDR3 is TGTGCCAGCAGCTTAATTTTTTCTGGGGAGCTGTTTTTT. Translation gives CASSLIFSGELFF.